Included here is one T cell receptor beta chain sequence, with context. J was trimmed by 1 base and V by 0 bases; bases with no gene match: 6. Germline CDR1 SGHKS, CDR2 YYEKEE (reference sequence). CDR3 length equals 18 residues. Sequencing was performed with immunoSEQ multiplex PCR; in TCRdb, only in-frame clones are kept and a portion is missing. The sample holds about 69,000 clones, almost 80% seen once. The entry originates in a study of blood T cell repertoires in COVID-19. V and J are TRBV5-5 and TRBJ1-4; 10 nucleotides agree with TRBD1. Sequencing used peripheral blood. The TCR comes from a man aged 55 to 70 with acute or convalescent COVID-19. DNA for the CDR3: TGTGCCAGCAGCTTGGGGACAGGGGGTAGGGGAACTAATGAAAAACTGTTTTTT. It encodes CASSLGTGGRGTNEKLFF. The full variable domain, its missing parts supplied by reference TRBV5-5 and TRBJ1-4, is DAGVTQSPTHLIKTRGQQVTLRCSPISGHKSVSWYQQVLGQGPQFIFQYYEKEERGRGNFPDRFSARQFPNYSSELNVNALLLGDSALYLCASSLGTGGRGTNEKLFFGSGTQLSVL.